A selection of T cell receptor beta chains follows, all from one sample in a study of cytomegalovirus exposure and HLA in healthy donors. Assay: immunoSEQ multiplex PCR; the TCRdb copy retains only in-frame clones and omits some. There are around 200,000 clones in the sample; roughly 84% occur only once, and 2.5% to 3% lies in the top ten. Sequencing was performed on PBMCs. The receptors stem from a woman younger than 35 in good health and CMV-seropositive. The CDR3 runs from the conserved cysteine through the conserved F or W. The D gene is left open where the match is weak. Size values are once, few and many counts, or a class for expanded clones, and some rows have none.

v_gene: TRBV11-2; abundance: -; d_gene: -; j_gene: TRBJ2-2; CDR3aa: CASSLGGNTGELFF; CDR3nt: TGTGCCAGCAGCCTCGGAGGGAACACCGGGGAGCTGTTTTTT
v_gene: TRBV9; abundance: -; d_gene: -; j_gene: TRBJ1-4; CDR3aa: CASRDNNNEKLFF; CDR3nt: TGTGCCAGCAGAGACAACAACAATGAAAAACTGTTTTTT
v_gene: TRBV6-5; abundance: few; d_gene: -; j_gene: TRBJ1-4; CDR3aa: CASMQGSNEKLFF; CDR3nt: TGTGCCAGCATGCAGGGATCTAATGAAAAACTGTTTTTT
v_gene: TRBV27; abundance: once; d_gene: -; j_gene: TRBJ1-6; CDR3aa: CASVAGFSYNSPLHF; CDR3nt: TGTGCCAGCGTCGCAGGGTTCTCCTATAATTCACCCCTCCACTTT
v_gene: TRBV27; abundance: -; d_gene: TRBD1; j_gene: TRBJ2-7; CDR3aa: CASSFQRDSSYEQYF; CDR3nt: TGTGCCAGCAGTTTCCAACGGGACAGCTCCTACGAGCAGTACTTC
v_gene: TRBV19; abundance: -; d_gene: TRBD1; j_gene: TRBJ1-2; CDR3aa: CASKESQGARGYTF; CDR3nt: TGTGCCAGTAAGGAGTCACAGGGGGCGCGCGGCTACACCTTC
v_gene: TRBV7-6; abundance: -; d_gene: TRBD1; j_gene: TRBJ2-2; CDR3aa: CASSLGTANTGELFF; CDR3nt: TGTGCCAGCAGCTTGGGGACAGCGAACACCGGGGAGCTGTTTTTT
v_gene: TRBV7-9; abundance: few; d_gene: TRBD1; j_gene: TRBJ1-1; CDR3aa: CASSLSGGNTEAFF; CDR3nt: TGTGCCAGCAGCTTATCAGGGGGCAACACTGAAGCTTTCTTT
v_gene: TRBV6-1; abundance: -; d_gene: TRBD1; j_gene: TRBJ2-7; CDR3aa: CASKNRTGWSFEQYF; CDR3nt: TGTGCCAGCAAAAATAGGACAGGGTGGTCGTTCGAGCAGTACTTC
v_gene: TRBV9; abundance: -; d_gene: -; j_gene: TRBJ1-4; CDR3aa: CASSGRTDEKLFF; CDR3nt: TGTGCCAGCAGCGGACGGACAGACGAAAAACTGTTTTTT
v_gene: TRBV27; abundance: once; d_gene: TRBD1; j_gene: TRBJ2-7; CDR3aa: CASRPGQGTYEQYF; CDR3nt: TGTGCCAGCAGACCGGGACAGGGGACCTACGAGCAGTACTTC
v_gene: TRBV6-1; abundance: -; d_gene: -; j_gene: TRBJ1-5; CDR3aa: CASNQPTGNNQPQHF; CDR3nt: TGTGCCAGCAACCAACCGACAGGCAACAATCAGCCCCAGCATTTT
v_gene: TRBV10-3; abundance: -; d_gene: TRBD1; j_gene: TRBJ2-2; CDR3aa: CAISVQGETGELFF; CDR3nt: TGTGCCATCAGTGTACAGGGGGAAACCGGGGAGCTGTTTTTT
v_gene: TRBV14; abundance: few; d_gene: -; j_gene: TRBJ1-3; CDR3aa: CASSQGKLSGNTIYF; CDR3nt: TGTGCCAGCAGCCAAGGAAAACTCTCTGGAAACACCATATATTTT
v_gene: TRBV7-9; abundance: -; d_gene: -; j_gene: TRBJ1-2; CDR3aa: CASSLESYGYTF; CDR3nt: TGTGCCAGCAGCTTAGAGAGCTATGGCTACACCTTC
v_gene: TRBV4-2; abundance: -; d_gene: -; j_gene: TRBJ1-4; CDR3aa: CASSQESRAEKLFF; CDR3nt: TGTGCCAGCAGCCAAGAGTCGCGGGCTGAAAAACTGTTTTTT
v_gene: TRBV9; abundance: few; d_gene: TRBD2; j_gene: TRBJ2-1; CDR3aa: CASSVGASGGTGSYNEQFF; CDR3nt: TGTGCCAGCAGCGTAGGGGCTAGCGGGGGTACAGGCTCCTACAATGAGCAGTTCTTC
v_gene: TRBV29-1; abundance: -; d_gene: TRBD2; j_gene: TRBJ2-5; CDR3aa: CSVKKAGLETQYF; CDR3nt: TGCAGCGTAAAAAAAGCGGGGTTAGAGACCCAGTACTTC
v_gene: TRBV2; abundance: once; d_gene: -; j_gene: TRBJ2-5; CDR3aa: CAASGEVKQETQYF; CDR3nt: TGTGCCGCTTCGGGGGAAGTAAAACAAGAGACCCAGTACTTC
v_gene: TRBV7-9; abundance: -; d_gene: TRBD2; j_gene: TRBJ2-7; CDR3aa: CASGTGTSSYEQYF; CDR3nt: TGTGCCAGCGGGACCGGGACTAGCTCCTACGAGCAGTACTTC
v_gene: TRBV5-8; abundance: -; d_gene: -; j_gene: TRBJ1-5; CDR3aa: CASSLVGRSNQPQHF; CDR3nt: TGTGCCAGCAGCTTGGTTGGGCGAAGCAATCAGCCCCAGCATTTT
v_gene: TRBV2; abundance: -; d_gene: TRBD1; j_gene: TRBJ1-5; CDR3aa: CASRATGGSNQPQHF; CDR3nt: TGTGCCAGCAGAGCCACAGGGGGCAGTAATCAGCCCCAGCATTTT
v_gene: TRBV7-2; abundance: -; d_gene: TRBD1; j_gene: TRBJ2-5; CDR3aa: CASSRDRAIQETQYF; CDR3nt: TGTGCCAGCAGCCGGGACAGGGCAATCCAAGAGACCCAGTACTTC
v_gene: TRBV11-2; abundance: -; d_gene: -; j_gene: TRBJ1-2; CDR3aa: CASSLVEGRSGYTF; CDR3nt: TGTGCCAGCAGCTTAGTGGAGGGAAGAAGCGGCTACACCTTC
v_gene: TRBV4-1; abundance: -; d_gene: -; j_gene: TRBJ1-1; CDR3aa: CASSPAWGGTMEAFF; CDR3nt: TGCGCCAGCAGCCCCGCTTGGGGAGGGACCATGGAAGCTTTCTTT
v_gene: TRBV27; abundance: many; d_gene: -; j_gene: TRBJ1-5; CDR3aa: CASRTRVQPQHF; CDR3nt: TGTGCCAGCAGGACCAGGGTGCAGCCCCAGCATTTT